The entry that follows covers one TCR beta chain sequence. Its cognate antigen is unknown. The donors, all of them Caucasian adults, lived in Nashville, Tennessee. Unsorted samples used around 98 million PBMCs for genomic DNA. The data stem from a study of shared clonotypes between healthy human individuals. Clones were sequenced by immunoSEQ multiplex PCR, and TCRdb holds only the in-frame ones, with some missing. The data contain 450,000 to 500,000 clones, 60% to 80% of them singletons. Study-level results: It was anticipated that sequencing depth would influence how many clonotypes donors shared. Researchers sampled only blood; tissue repertoires likely differ.

The TCR was taken from a woman aged 40 to 50 in good health. Some clones in this sample may be carry-over from other donors' samples. The specimen sequenced was PBMCs.

This chain's CDR3 is CASSQIFNYGYTF. CDR3 nucleotide sequence: TGTGCCAGCAGTCAAATATTTAACTATGGCTACACCTTC. The genes are TRBV6-1 and TRBJ1-2; no clear D gene. V lost 5 bases and J 1 base, leaving 8 bases between the germline ends. Germline V CDR1 and CDR2: MNHNS, SASEGT. The CDR3 runs to 13 residues.